This T cell receptor beta chain is drawn from a study of shared clonotypes between healthy human individuals. Whole-study findings and limits: The study found about 5.1% of naive CD4 clonotypes shared across four donors. Even with large depth, rarefaction showed that sorted-subset sequencing was incomplete.

In the sorted-subset replicate PCRs, roughly 210 ng DNA, roughly 30,000 T cell genomes, was used. This table comes from immunoSEQ multiplex PCR, and its TCRdb copy is limited to in-frame clones, with some not included. Altogether approximately 1,500,000 clones are present, roughly 96% being singletons, with the ten largest covering over 1%. Remarks on this clone: Its antigen is currently unknown.

The V gene lost 2 bases and the J gene lost 6 bases, with 10 bases spanning the gap. The length of the CDR3 is 14 residues. Germline V lookup: CDR1 LGHNA, CDR2 YSLEER. CD4+ cells underwent separation, giving CD45RA+ naive and CD45RA-negative memory subsets. The origin of this receptor is a man aged 25-45 years in good health. Sequenced: naive CD4+ T cells sorted from blood. As to subset: CD45RA+ positively selected. This chain connects TRBV4-3 to TRBJ2-2, with D uncertain. The CDR3 DNA reads as TGCGCCAGCAGCCAACTCTATGGGGCCGGGGAGCTGTTTTTT. Translated: CASSQLYGAGELFF.